Only a few counts were recorded for the clone carrying this T cell receptor beta chain. Its antigen is not identified. The CDR3 extends over 12 amino acids. V was trimmed by 0 bases and J by 8 bases, leaving 5 bases between them. Germline CDR1 and CDR2: KGHSH and LQKENI. Amplification by 5'RACE using constant-segment primers produced TCR alpha and TCR beta cDNA libraries that carried sample barcodes and UMIs. MiXCR, run by TCRdb on the 5' RACE reads, gives a single entry per CDR3 protein. The table lists just under 550,000 distinct CDR3 sequences, roughly 22% of them singletons. The record originates from a study of T-cell memory formation after mild COVID-19. Turning to the study itself: TCR clusters were mostly confined to one donor each.

General study results and limits: Mostly located in CM and EM were contracting CD4+ clones, with contracting CD8+ clones located in EMRA.

This clonotype was sampled from an adult woman who had mild COVID-19 (a few samples of this study predate the infection). Cell type and time point are not known. The chain couples TRBV18 to TRBJ2-4; D not certain. The sequencing input was PBMCs or a T cell subset sorted from them (not recorded which). CDR3 sequence: CASSPPGDIQYF. The CDR3 DNA reads TGTGCCAGCTCACCACCGGGCGACATTCAGTACTTC.